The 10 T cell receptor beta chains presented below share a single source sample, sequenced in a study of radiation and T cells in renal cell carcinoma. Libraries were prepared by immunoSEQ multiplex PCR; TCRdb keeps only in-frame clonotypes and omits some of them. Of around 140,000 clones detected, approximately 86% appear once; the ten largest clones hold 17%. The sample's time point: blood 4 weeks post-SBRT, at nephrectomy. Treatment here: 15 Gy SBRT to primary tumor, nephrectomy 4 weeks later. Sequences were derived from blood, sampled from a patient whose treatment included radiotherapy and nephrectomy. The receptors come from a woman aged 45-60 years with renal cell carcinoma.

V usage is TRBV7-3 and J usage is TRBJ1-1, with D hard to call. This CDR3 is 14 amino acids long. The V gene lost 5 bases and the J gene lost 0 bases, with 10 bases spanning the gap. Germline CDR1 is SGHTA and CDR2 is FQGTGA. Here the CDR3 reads CASSPQEVNTEAFF. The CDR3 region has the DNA TGTGCCAGCAGCCCCCAGGAGGTGAACACTGAAGCTTTCTTT.

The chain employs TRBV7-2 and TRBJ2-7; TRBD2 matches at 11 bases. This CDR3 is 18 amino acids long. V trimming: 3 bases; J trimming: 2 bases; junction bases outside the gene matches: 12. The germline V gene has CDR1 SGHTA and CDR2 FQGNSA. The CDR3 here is CASSFRGASGRRAYEQYF. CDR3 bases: TGTGCCAGCAGCTTTCGCGGGGCTAGCGGGAGGCGGGCCTACGAGCAGTACTTC.

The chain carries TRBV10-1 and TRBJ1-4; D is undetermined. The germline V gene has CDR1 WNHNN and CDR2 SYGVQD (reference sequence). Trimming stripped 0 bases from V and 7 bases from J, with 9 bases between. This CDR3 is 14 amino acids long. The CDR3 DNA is TGCGCCAGCAGTGAGTCCGGGCTTGGTGAAAAACTGTTTTTT. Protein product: CASSESGLGEKLFF.

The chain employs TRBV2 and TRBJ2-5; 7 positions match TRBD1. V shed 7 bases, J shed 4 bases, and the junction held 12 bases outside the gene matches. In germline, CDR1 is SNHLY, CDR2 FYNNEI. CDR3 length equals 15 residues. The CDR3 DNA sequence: TGTGCCAGCAATGCCCGAAGGGGGCGCGGAGAGACCCAGTACTTC. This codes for CASNARRGRGETQYF.

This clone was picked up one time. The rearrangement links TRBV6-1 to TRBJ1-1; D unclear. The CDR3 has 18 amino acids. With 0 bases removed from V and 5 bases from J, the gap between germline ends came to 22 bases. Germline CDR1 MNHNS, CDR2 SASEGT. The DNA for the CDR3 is TGTGCCAGCAGTGAAGCTTACTATCTTCACTATGAACTGACTGAAGCTTTCTTT. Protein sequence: CASSEAYYLHYELTEAFF.

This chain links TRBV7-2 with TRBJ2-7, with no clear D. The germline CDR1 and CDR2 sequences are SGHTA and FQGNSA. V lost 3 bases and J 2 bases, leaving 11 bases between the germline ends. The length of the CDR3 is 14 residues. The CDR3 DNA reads TGTGCCAGCAGCTTCCAGGTGGAACCCTACGAGCAGTACTTC. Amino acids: CASSFQVEPYEQYF.

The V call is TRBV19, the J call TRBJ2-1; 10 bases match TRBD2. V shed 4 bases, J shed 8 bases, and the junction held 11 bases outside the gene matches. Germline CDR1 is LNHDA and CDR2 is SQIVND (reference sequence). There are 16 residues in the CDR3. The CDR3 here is CASSTHPGLASDEQFF. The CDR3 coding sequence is TGTGCCAGTAGTACTCATCCGGGACTAGCGTCTGATGAGCAGTTCTTC.

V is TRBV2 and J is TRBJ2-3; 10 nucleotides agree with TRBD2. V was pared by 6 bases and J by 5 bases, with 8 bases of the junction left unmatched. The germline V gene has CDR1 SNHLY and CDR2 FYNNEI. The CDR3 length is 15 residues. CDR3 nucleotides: TGTGCCAGCAGCGGAGCGGGGGGGCCTGGAGATACGCAGTATTTT. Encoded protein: CASSGAGGPGDTQYF.

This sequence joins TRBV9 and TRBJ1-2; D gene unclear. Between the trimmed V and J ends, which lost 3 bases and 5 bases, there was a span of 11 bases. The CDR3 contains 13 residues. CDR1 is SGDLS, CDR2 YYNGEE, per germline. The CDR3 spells CASSEFSGYGYTF. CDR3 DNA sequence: TGTGCCAGCAGCGAGTTCTCCGGGTATGGCTACACCTTC. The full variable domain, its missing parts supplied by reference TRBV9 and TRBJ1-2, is DSGVTQTPKHLITATGQRVTLRCSPRSGDLSVYWYQQSLDQGLQFLIQYYNGEERAKGNILERFSAQQFPDLHSELNLSSLELGDSALYFCASSEFSGYGYTFGSGTRLTVV.

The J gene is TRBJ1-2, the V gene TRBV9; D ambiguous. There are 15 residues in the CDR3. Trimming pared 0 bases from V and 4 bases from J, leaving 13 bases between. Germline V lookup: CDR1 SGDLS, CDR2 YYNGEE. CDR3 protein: CASSVDGGGIYGYTF. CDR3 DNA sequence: TGTGCCAGCAGCGTAGACGGCGGCGGAATCTATGGCTACACCTTC.